A selection of T cell receptor beta chains follows, all from one sample in a study of cytomegalovirus exposure and HLA in healthy donors. Libraries were prepared by immunoSEQ multiplex PCR; TCRdb keeps only in-frame clonotypes and omits some of them. The sample consists of around 120,000 clones, around three quarters of them appearing once. Sequencing was performed on PBMCs. These receptors all stem from a woman in her thirties or forties in good health and CMV-seropositive. The CDR3 runs from the conserved cysteine through the conserved F or W. D genes are given only for firm matches. Size is omitted from some rows. Given values are once, few, many or a class for expanded clones.

D gene,clone size,J gene,V gene,CDR3 protein,CDR3 DNA
TRBD1,NA,TRBJ2-7,TRBV5-6,CASSKGTGTYEQYF,TGTGCCAGCAGCAAAGGGACAGGGACTTACGAGCAGTACTTC
NA,NA,TRBJ1-4,TRBV12-2,CASRLGHF,TGTGCAAGTCGCCTCGGACATTTT
TRBD1,NA,TRBJ2-7,TRBV2,CASSGTGIYEQYF,TGTGCCAGCAGCGGGACAGGGATCTACGAGCAGTACTTC
TRBD2,NA,TRBJ2-4,TRBV6-1,CASSERVVAGGNKNIQYF,TGTGCCAGCAGTGAAAGAGTGGTAGCGGGGGGAAACAAAAACATTCAGTACTTC
NA,once,TRBJ1-1,TRBV7-9,CASSLGGYVNTEAFF,TGTGCCAGCAGCTTAGGAGGGTACGTGAACACTGAAGCTTTCTTT
NA,NA,TRBJ2-6,TRBV29-1,CSVAAGGSGANVLTF,TGCAGCGTTGCCGCAGGGGGGTCTGGGGCCAACGTCCTGACTTTC
NA,NA,TRBJ1-3,TRBV5-1,CASSPQDTFSGNTIYF,TGCGCCAGCAGCCCGCAAGACACCTTCTCTGGAAACACCATATATTTT
NA,NA,TRBJ2-7,TRBV2,CASSGGQYEQYF,TGTGCCAGCAGCGGGGGACAGTACGAGCAGTACTTC
TRBD2,NA,TRBJ2-1,TRBV4-2,CASSQDGAGEGEQFF,TGTGCCAGCAGCCAAGATGGGGCGGGAGAAGGGGAGCAGTTCTTC
TRBD2,NA,TRBJ2-2,TRBV5-1,CASSFLAGGTGELFF,TGCGCCAGCAGCTTCCTAGCGGGGGGAACCGGGGAGCTGTTTTTT
NA,NA,TRBJ2-2,TRBV15,CATSRDNINTGELFF,TGTGCCACCAGCAGAGATAACATTAACACCGGGGAGCTGTTTTTT
NA,NA,TRBJ2-5,TRBV5-1,CASSYSGQETQYF,TGCGCCAGCAGTTATAGCGGACAAGAGACCCAGTACTTC
TRBD2,NA,TRBJ2-7,TRBV19,CASSIRASGYTYEQYF,TGTGCCAGTAGTATCCGGGCTAGCGGGTATACCTACGAGCAGTACTTC
NA,NA,TRBJ1-1,TRBV27,CASSLWAGSNTEAFF,TGTGCCAGCAGTTTATGGGCTGGTTCGAACACTGAAGCTTTCTTT
NA,NA,TRBJ2-7,TRBV21-1,CASSKRGAEDRYEQYF,TGTGCCAGCAGCAAACGGGGGGCAGAAGACCGCTACGAGCAGTACTTC